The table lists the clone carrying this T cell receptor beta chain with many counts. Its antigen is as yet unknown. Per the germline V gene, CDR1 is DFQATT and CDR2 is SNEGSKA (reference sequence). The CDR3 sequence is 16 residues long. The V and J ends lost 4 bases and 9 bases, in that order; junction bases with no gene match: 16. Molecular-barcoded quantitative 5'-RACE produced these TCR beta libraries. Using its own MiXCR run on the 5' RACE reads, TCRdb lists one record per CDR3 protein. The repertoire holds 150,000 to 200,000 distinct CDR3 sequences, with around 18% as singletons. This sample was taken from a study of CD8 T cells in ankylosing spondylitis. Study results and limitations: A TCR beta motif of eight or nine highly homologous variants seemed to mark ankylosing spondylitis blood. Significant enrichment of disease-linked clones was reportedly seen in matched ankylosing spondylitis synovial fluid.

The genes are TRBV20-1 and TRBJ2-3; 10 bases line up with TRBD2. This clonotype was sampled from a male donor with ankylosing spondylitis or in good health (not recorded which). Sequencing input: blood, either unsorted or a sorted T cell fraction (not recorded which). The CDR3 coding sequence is TGCAGTGCTATAGATTTGACTAGCGGGCGCGGGGCAACGCAGTATTTT. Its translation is CSAIDLTSGRGATQYF.